This T cell receptor (beta chain) was retrieved from a study of cytomegalovirus exposure and HLA in healthy donors. Study results and limitations: In a later analysis, most CMV-associated TCR beta chains appeared HLA-restricted. Rarity held for most TCR sequences, but there were some public TCRs that occurred in many donors.

V lost 5 bases and J 4 bases, leaving 11 bases between the germline ends. CDR3 length: 13 residues. From germline, CDR1 is LNHDA and CDR2 SQIVND (reference sequence). As regards this clone: Its matching antigen is unknown.

Vbeta (60) and Jbeta (13) primers were used in the PCR. The protocol was immunoSEQ multiplex PCR, while the TCRdb copy is restricted to in-frame clones and leaves out a portion. Of fewer than 200,000 clones listed, about four fifths are singletons. The J gene is TRBJ1-1, the V gene TRBV19; D not certain. The source material was PBMCs. This clonotype was obtained from a man under 40 in good health and CMV-seronegative. In DNA form, the CDR3 reads TGTGCCAGTAGTCGAGAGGTGGGCACTGAAGCTTTCTTT. It is translated as CASSREVGTEAFF.